This TCR beta chain originates from a study of cytomegalovirus exposure and HLA in healthy donors. Study results and limitations: What a later analysis reportedly showed was that an Asian-associated ancestry cluster had fewer N-insertions than the approximately 700-donor mean. Under in vitro conditions, a few CMV-associated chains were confirmed as specific for CMV antigens.

PCR primers comprised 60 Vbeta and 13 Jbeta primers. The method was immunoSEQ multiplex PCR; TCRdb's version includes in-frame clones alone and lacks a portion of them. The data show some 120,000 clones, with around 10% seen just once and less than 4% held by the top ten. Trimming at V came to 5 bases and at J to 0 bases, leaving 21 bases not matched to a gene. CDR3 length equals 19 residues. Germline-derived CDR1 and CDR2 are GTSNPN and SVGIG (reference sequence). With respect to this clone: Its target is unknown.

The chain links TRBV30 to TRBJ2-7; 8 bases agree with TRBD2. The sequencing input was PBMCs. The source is a young man in good health and CMV-seronegative. CDR3 loop: CAWATRGGLYRGSSYEQYF. The CDR3, as DNA: TGTGCCTGGGCAACCCGGGGGGGACTTTATAGGGGGTCCTCCTACGAGCAGTACTTC. Drawing the rest from reference TRBV30 and TRBJ2-7, the complete variable domain is SQTIHQWPATLVQPVGSPLSLECTVEGTSNPNLYWYRQAAGRGLQLLFYSVGIGQISSEVPQNLSASRPQDRQFILSSKKLLLSDSGFYLCAWATRGGLYRGSSYEQYFGPGTRLTVT.